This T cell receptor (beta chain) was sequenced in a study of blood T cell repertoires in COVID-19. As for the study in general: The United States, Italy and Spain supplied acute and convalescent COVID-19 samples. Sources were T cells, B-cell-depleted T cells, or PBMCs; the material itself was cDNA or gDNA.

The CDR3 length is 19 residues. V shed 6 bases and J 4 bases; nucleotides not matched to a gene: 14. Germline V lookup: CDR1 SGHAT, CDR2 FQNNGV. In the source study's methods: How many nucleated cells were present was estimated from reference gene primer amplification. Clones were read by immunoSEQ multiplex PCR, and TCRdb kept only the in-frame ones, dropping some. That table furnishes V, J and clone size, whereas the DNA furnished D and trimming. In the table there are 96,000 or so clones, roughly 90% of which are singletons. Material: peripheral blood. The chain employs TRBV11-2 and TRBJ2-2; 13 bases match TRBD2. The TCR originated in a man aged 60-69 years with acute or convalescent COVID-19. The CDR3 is CASSPRTSGSFASTGELFF. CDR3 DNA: TGTGCCAGCAGTCCGAGGACTAGCGGGAGTTTTGCGAGCACCGGGGAGCTGTTTTTT.